This entry lists 19 T cell receptor beta chains sequenced from one sample in a study of control samples from healthy donors and cancer patients. Data came from immunoSEQ multiplex PCR; TCRdb stores just in-frame clones and leaves some out. Of approximately 140,000 clones detected, around nine tenths appear once; the ten largest clones hold 11%. The sample consisted of blood. Source of these receptors: a man aged 30 to 39 in good health.

This clone is a singleton in its sample. This chain connects TRBV5-5 to TRBJ1-3; a weak D match, TRBD1 (6 bases). This CDR3 contains 15 residues. V was clipped by 4 bases and J by 0 bases, with 11 bases between them. Germline CDR1 and CDR2: SGHKS and YYEKEE (reference sequence). The chain's CDR3 is CASSRGDTSGNTIYF. The CDR3 DNA sequence: TGTGCCAGCAGCAGGGGGGACACCTCTGGAAACACCATATATTTT.

The rearrangement uses TRBV7-2 and TRBJ2-6; D is uncertain. Germline-derived CDR1 and CDR2 are SGHTA and FQGNSA. The CDR3 length is 15 residues. V was clipped by 3 bases and J by 1 base, with 7 bases between them. The CDR3 DNA follows: TGTGCCAGCAGCTTGCAACCATCTGGGGCCAACGTCCTGACTTTC. This gives the protein CASSLQPSGANVLTF.

V and J are TRBV2 and TRBJ2-4, with TRBD2 matching 10 bases. The CDR3 is 17 amino acids. V dropped 8 bases and J dropped 0; count of bases not matched to a gene: 10. CDR1 and CDR2 (germline): SNHLY, FYNNEI. Here the CDR3 reads CASGRTSGTLAKNIQYF. The CDR3 nucleotides are TGTGCCAGCGGACGGACTAGCGGCACTCTAGCCAAAAACATTCAGTACTTC.

The rearrangement links TRBV29-1 to TRBJ2-7; weak D call: TRBD1 (7 bases). CDR3 size: 13 residues. The V end was cut by 7 bases, the J end by 1 base, with 14 bases between. Germline V gene data show CDR1 as SQVTM and CDR2 as ANQGSEA. The CDR3: CSGVSGGSYEQYF. In DNA form, the CDR3 reads TGCAGCGGCGTTTCAGGGGGGTCCTACGAGCAGTACTTC.

The chain has TRBV7-9 and TRBJ2-1; D is perhaps TRBD1 (6 bases). The CDR3 has 13 residues. CDR1 SEHNR and CDR2 FQNEAQ come from the germline V gene (reference sequence). With 3 bases removed from V and 7 bases from J, the gap between germline ends came to 10 bases. In nucleotides, the CDR3 is TGTGCCAGCAGCTTCCTAACAGGGAATGAGCAGTTCTTC. It is translated as CASSFLTGNEQFF.

The chain recombines TRBV3-1 (or the pseudogene TRBV3-2) with TRBJ1-2; 7 nucleotides align to TRBD1. V lost 3 bases to trimming and J lost 4 bases; unmatched junction nucleotides: 2. Germline CDR1 reads LGHDT; CDR2 reads YNNKEL (reference sequence). This CDR3 has 13 residues. This CDR3 is CASSQRDSYGYTF. CDR3 nucleotide sequence: TGTGCCAGCAGCCAGCGGGACAGCTATGGCTACACCTTC.

CDR3 sequence (DNA): TGTGCCAGCAGTTTGTGGCAGATCGATAATTCACCCCTCCACTTT. It yields the protein CASSLWQIDNSPLHF. The V and J genes are TRBV28 and TRBJ1-6, with D uncertain. There are 15 residues in the CDR3. Germline loops: CDR1 MDHEN, CDR2 SYDVKM. V was cut by 3 bases and J by 5 bases, with 11 bases left in between.

As regards this clone: At one boundary the junction diverges from the germline segment, which might be a read error. The CDR3 reads CAGSYVNSETQYF. In nucleotides, the CDR3 is TGTGCCGGCAGTTACGTCAATTCGGAGACCCAGTACTTC. The chain employs TRBV6-5 and TRBJ2-5; no firm D call. This CDR3 region has 13 residues. The germline CDR1 and CDR2 sequences are MNHEY and SVGAGI.

The chain employs TRBV24-1 and TRBJ2-3; possible D gene TRBD1, 6 bases. CDR1 is KGHDR, CDR2 SFDVKD, per germline. The CDR3 extends over 14 amino acids. Deletions cut 1 base from V and 3 bases from J, with 7 bases between. Written as DNA, the CDR3 is TGTGCCACCAGTGATTTTGGACAGACAGATACGCAGTATTTT. This gives the protein CATSDFGQTDTQYF.

The rearrangement uses TRBV2 and TRBJ1-2; weak D call: TRBD1 (6 bases). Germline values: CDR1 SNHLY, CDR2 FYNNEI. The germline V and J ends were trimmed by 4 bases and 5 bases, with 8 bases remaining between them. The CDR3 extends over 12 amino acids. The CDR3 sequence: CASSGRGYGYTF. CDR3 in DNA: TGTGCCAGCAGTGGAAGGGGGTATGGCTACACCTTC.

The chain recombines TRBV28 with TRBJ1-2; perhaps TRBD1 as D (5 bases). Trimming shortened V by 3 bases and J by 7 bases, and 9 bases separated the two germline ends. The CDR3 totals 12 residues. The germline V gene encodes CDR1 MDHEN and CDR2 SYDVKM. DNA of the CDR3: TGTGCCAGCAGTTTCAGGGCTGCTGGCTACACCTTC. Its protein is CASSFRAAGYTF.

The chain couples TRBV5-4 to TRBJ2-2, with TRBD2 matching 7 bases. This CDR3 has 15 amino acids. The junction had 7 bases not matched to a gene; V was cut back by 4 bases and J by 4 bases. CDR1 is SGHNT and CDR2 is YYREEE in the germline V gene (reference sequence). Written as DNA, the CDR3 is TGTGCCAGCAGCCGGGAAACGGGGGGCACCGGGGAGCTGTTTTTT. Translation: CASSRETGGTGELFF. The complete variable domain, with remaining parts taken from reference TRBV5-4 and TRBJ2-2, reads ETGVTQSPTHLIKTRGQQVTLRCSSQSGHNTVSWYQQALGQGPQFIFQYYREEENGRGNFPPRFSGLQFPNYSSELNVNALELDDSALYLCASSRETGGTGELFFGEGSRLTVL.

This chain uses TRBV28 with TRBJ2-1; the match to TRBD1 covers 7 bases. The J segment lost 2 bases and the V segment lost 4 bases, leaving 5 bases of the junction unmatched. Germline CDR1 and CDR2: MDHEN and SYDVKM. This CDR3 has 15 residues. The CDR3 bases are TGTGCCAGCAGTTACCGGGACAGACCCTACAATGAGCAGTTCTTC. Protein sequence: CASSYRDRPYNEQFF.

The chain links TRBV2 to TRBJ1-2, with D possibly being TRBD1 (5 bases). This CDR3 contains 13 residues. Germline V lookup: CDR1 SNHLY, CDR2 FYNNEI. The V end was cut by 6 bases, the J end by 8 bases, with 16 bases between. The CDR3 DNA reads as TGTGCCAGCAGCGGCGGGGGGTCTGGCGGCTACACCTTC. This translates into CASSGGGSGGYTF.

CDR3 coding DNA: TGTGCCAGCAGCCCGTACTTTGATCCTGAGACTGAAGCTTTCTTT. Encoded protein: CASSPYFDPETEAFF. The chain employs TRBV3-1 (or the pseudogene TRBV3-2) and TRBJ1-1; no clear D gene. This CDR3 is built from 15 residues. Looked up from germline, CDR1 is LGHDT and CDR2 is YNNKEL (reference sequence). The V gene lost 4 bases and the J gene lost 5 bases, with 17 bases spanning the gap.

This sequence joins TRBV28 and TRBJ1-2, with D possibly being TRBD1 (5 bases). The CDR3 spans 16 residues. Trimming stripped 8 bases from V and 0 bases from J, with 19 bases between. Per germline, CDR1 MDHEN and CDR2 SYDVKM. DNA for the CDR3: TGTGCCAGCCTAATGGCCGGGGCCGGCTCTAACTATGGCTACACCTTC. It translates to CASLMAGAGSNYGYTF.

The chain couples TRBV9 to TRBJ2-2; D is perhaps TRBD2 (5 bases). In germline, CDR1 is SGDLS, CDR2 YYNGEE. V lost 2 bases and J 2 bases, leaving 13 bases between the germline ends. This CDR3 is 16 amino acids long. As DNA, the CDR3 is TGTGCCAGCAGCGTGGGAGTTGCCCTAAACACCGGGGAGCTGTTTTTT. Encoded protein: CASSVGVALNTGELFF. The whole variable domain, filled in from reference TRBV9 and TRBJ2-2, reads DSGVTQTPKHLITATGQRVTLRCSPRSGDLSVYWYQQSLDQGLQFLIQYYNGEERAKGNILERFSAQQFPDLHSELNLSSLELGDSALYFCASSVGVALNTGELFFGEGSRLTVL.

This sequence joins TRBV2 and TRBJ1-6; TRBD1 aligns across 7 bases. The CDR3 extends over 15 amino acids. CDR1 and CDR2 from the germline V gene are SNHLY and FYNNEI. J was trimmed by 8 bases and V by 6 bases; bases with no gene match: 10. Written as DNA, the CDR3 is TGTGCCAGCAGGAATCTCGGACAGGCCGATTCACCCCTCCACTTT. This encodes CASRNLGQADSPLHF.

CDR3 bases: TGTGCCAGCAGACTCCAGGGGGTGTACGAGCAGTACTTC. This sequence encodes CASRLQGVYEQYF. The V gene is TRBV27, the J gene TRBJ2-7; 7 bases are shared with TRBD1. Germline CDR1 is MNHEY and CDR2 is SMNVEV (reference sequence). The length of the CDR3 is 13 residues. V lost 6 bases to trimming and J lost 4 bases; unmatched junction nucleotides: 6.